Listed here are 4 T cell receptor beta chains from one sample, sequenced in a study of blood T cell repertoires in COVID-19. TCRdb's copy holds only in-frame clones and misses some; the assay was immunoSEQ multiplex PCR. The sample has over 400,000 clones; approximately 85% are singletons. The sample comprised peripheral blood. Every receptor here comes from a human donor in a cohort sampled during active COVID-19.

This clone was observed once. The V call is TRBV3-1 (or the pseudogene TRBV3-2), the J call TRBJ1-2; the D gene is possibly TRBD1 (5 bases). Germline assignment: CDR1 LGHDT and CDR2 YNNKEL (reference sequence). Trimming removed 7 bases at V and 4 bases at J, with 13 bases between. The CDR3 covers 13 residues. CDR3 amino acids: CASTAGGVYGYTF. The CDR3 nucleotides are TGTGCCAGCACCGCGGGGGGGGTCTATGGCTACACCTTC.

J is TRBJ2-2 and V is TRBV29-1; D is possibly TRBD2 (6 bases). Germline CDR1 and CDR2: SQVTM and ANQGSEA. This CDR3 is 13 amino acids long. V lost 7 bases and J 4 bases, leaving 13 bases between the germline ends. CDR3 sequence reads: CSGGRRGTGELFF. Here the CDR3 DNA reads TGCAGCGGAGGACGGAGGGGCACCGGGGAGCTGTTTTTT.

This clone occurred a few times. The chain carries TRBV5-1 and TRBJ1-1; tentative D call: TRBD1 (5 bases). CDR1 SGHRS and CDR2 YFSETQ come from the germline V gene. Trimming removed 0 bases at V and 6 bases at J, with 12 bases between. The CDR3 spans 14 residues. The CDR3 is CASSLGQLGSEAFF. Here the CDR3 DNA reads TGCGCCAGCAGCTTGGGACAGTTAGGCTCTGAAGCTTTCTTT.

The chain carries TRBV7-9 and TRBJ1-4; 9 positions agree with TRBD1. Germline V gene data show CDR1 as SEHNR and CDR2 as FQNEAQ (reference sequence). The CDR3 is made up of 18 amino acids. V gave up 6 bases and J gave up 7 bases; unmatched junction bases: 18. The CDR3 bases are TGTGCCAGCAGTCCCCCTCGGGACAGGGCCCGTGAGGGTGAAAAACTGTTTTTT. Amino acid sequence: CASSPPRDRAREGEKLFF.